The TCR beta chain under discussion was sequenced for a study of naive and memory T cell subsets. Whole-study results and caveats: Especially in CD8 cells, naive repertoires contained a few larger clonotypes, possibly CD45RA-re-expressing memory cells.

The beta constant-region primer was an equimolar mix of two oligonucleotides covering TRBC1 and TRBC2. The ligated cDNA underwent four PCR rounds using SP2 and nested alpha and beta constant-region primers. TCRdb re-analysed the UMI-ligation and nested PCR reads in MiXCR, keeping a single row per CDR3 protein. The repertoire holds about 100,000 distinct CDR3 sequences, with 13% to 15% as singletons. Turning to this clonotype: The antigen remains unidentified.

The CDR3 loop spans 17 amino acids. Trimming took 5 bases from V and 3 from J, leaving 21 bases between them. The sequence was collected from a human donor in good health. This sequence joins TRBV7-1 and TRBJ2-3, with a tentative D call TRBD1 (5 bases). TRBV7-1 is known as an ORF, though its function is uncertain. Sequenced sample: naive CD8+ T cells from blood. CDR3 amino acids: CASSNLQGLIGTDTQYF. The CDR3 DNA follows: TGTGCCAGCAGCAACCTCCAGGGTCTTATCGGTACAGATACGCAGTATTTT.